This entry describes one T cell receptor beta chain. This specimen comes from a study of blood T cell repertoires in COVID-19. The table came from immunoSEQ multiplex PCR; TCRdb's copy has only in-frame clones and leaves some out. This sample has under 250,000 clones, with around 83% found just once. The sequence came from a man at least 80 years old with acute or convalescent COVID-19. Source material: peripheral blood.

The CDR3 bases are TGTGCCAGCTCACCAACGTCCACTTTCGGACTAGCGGGCAACTCCTACGAGCAGTACTTC. Its translation is CASSPTSTFGLAGNSYEQYF. The rearrangement links TRBV18 to TRBJ2-7; 11 positions agree with TRBD2. The V segment lost 2 bases and the J segment 0 bases; nucleotides outside the gene matches: 15. The CDR3 length is 20 residues. The germline V gene encodes CDR1 KGHSH and CDR2 LQKENI.